This passage covers 8 T cell receptor beta chains from one sample sequenced in a study of shared clonotypes between healthy human individuals. Repertoires were generated with immunoSEQ multiplex PCR, while TCRdb's copy carries only in-frame clones and drops some. The table records 600,000 to 700,000 clones, 73% of them present only once. Sequenced: memory CD4+ T cells sorted from blood. The subset was: CD45RA-negative fraction. These TCRs come from a woman aged 25 to 39 in good health.

This rearrangement joins TRBV19 to TRBJ1-1; D not resolved. This CDR3 region has 13 residues. The germline CDR1 and CDR2 sequences are LNHDA and SQIVND (reference sequence). V was trimmed by 7 bases and J by 1 base, leaving 10 bases between them. The CDR3 here is CASKLSRNTEAFF. CDR3 sequence (DNA): TGTGCCAGTAAACTTAGTCGGAACACTGAAGCTTTCTTT.

J is TRBJ2-2 and V is TRBV2; 9 nucleotides agree with TRBD1. This CDR3 comprises 15 residues. V gave up 4 bases and J gave up 4 bases; unmatched junction bases: 4. Germline V lookup: CDR1 SNHLY, CDR2 FYNNEI. The CDR3 here is CASSGQGEITGELFF. The CDR3 region has the DNA TGTGCCAGCAGTGGACAGGGGGAGATCACCGGGGAGCTGTTTTTT.

The rearrangement links TRBV28 to TRBJ2-7; TRBD1 matches at 7 bases. J was trimmed by 5 bases and V by 5 bases; bases with no gene match: 12. Germline lookup yields CDR1 MDHEN and CDR2 SYDVKM. This CDR3 is 15 amino acids long. The CDR3 reads CASSATPGTANEQYF. CDR3 in DNA: TGTGCCAGCAGTGCAACCCCCGGGACAGCTAACGAGCAGTACTTC. The full variable domain, completed using reference TRBV28 and TRBJ2-7, is DVKVTQSSRYLVKRTGEKVFLECVQDMDHENMFWYRQDPGLGLRLIYFSYDVKMKEKGDIPEGYSVSREKKERFSLILESASTNQTSMYLCASSATPGTANEQYFGPGTRLTVT.

The chain couples TRBV5-1 to TRBJ2-7; D possibly uses TRBD1 or TRBD2 (5 bases each). The length of the CDR3 is 15 residues. Trimming left V 2 bases short and J 3 bases short, with 15 bases between. Germline CDR1 SGHRS, CDR2 YFSETQ. This CDR3 reads CASSFAVRGGYEQYF. CDR3 DNA: TGCGCCAGCAGCTTTGCCGTTCGGGGCGGCTACGAGCAGTACTTC.

The CDR3: CASSLVWTSGITYEQYF. CDR3 DNA sequence: TGTGCCAGCAGCTTAGTTTGGACTAGCGGAATAACCTACGAGCAGTACTTC. The rearrangement uses TRBV7-9 and TRBJ2-7; 10 positions match TRBD2. Germline loops: CDR1 SEHNR, CDR2 FQNEAQ (reference sequence). After removal of 1 base from V and 2 bases from J, the junction contained 8 bases not matched to a gene. This CDR3 has 17 residues.

About this clone: This sequence may be a read error, since a much larger clone differs from it by one base. V usage is TRBV14 and J usage is TRBJ1-4, with 9 bases that match TRBD1. The CDR3 runs 14 residues. The trim removed 4 bases at V and 5 bases at J, leaving 2 bases unmatched. The germline gives CDR1 SGHDN, CDR2 FVKESK. The DNA for the CDR3 is TGTGCCAGCAGCCCGGGACAGGGAAATGAAAAACTGTTTTTT. This encodes CASSPGQGNEKLFF.

The genes are TRBV10-2 and TRBJ2-7; D is possibly TRBD1 (5 bases). The CDR3 totals 14 residues. V was cut by 7 bases and J by 6 bases, with 19 bases left in between. CDR1 and CDR2 from the germline V gene are WSHSY and SAAADI. The DNA for the CDR3 is TGCGCCAGCATTCAGGGTGGGTTTAAGGGCGAGCAGTACTTC. This translates into CASIQGGFKGEQYF.

V usage is TRBV12-5 and J usage is TRBJ2-2; TRBD1 matches 8 bases. The CDR3 loop spans 14 amino acids. V was pared by 5 bases and J by 4 bases, with 3 bases of the junction left unmatched. Germline V gives CDR1 LGHNT, CDR2 FRNRAP. CDR3 sequence (DNA): TGTGCTAGTGGTCCCGGACAGGGCACCGGGGAGCTGTTTTTT. Translated, it gives CASGPGQGTGELFF. Based on the CDR3 plus reference TRBV12-5 and TRBJ2-2, the full variable domain is DARVTQTPRHKVTEMGQEVTMRCQPILGHNTVFWYRQTMMQGLELLAYFRNRAPLDDSGMPKDRFSAEMPDATLATLKIQPSEPRDSAVYFCASGPGQGTGELFFGEGSRLTVL.